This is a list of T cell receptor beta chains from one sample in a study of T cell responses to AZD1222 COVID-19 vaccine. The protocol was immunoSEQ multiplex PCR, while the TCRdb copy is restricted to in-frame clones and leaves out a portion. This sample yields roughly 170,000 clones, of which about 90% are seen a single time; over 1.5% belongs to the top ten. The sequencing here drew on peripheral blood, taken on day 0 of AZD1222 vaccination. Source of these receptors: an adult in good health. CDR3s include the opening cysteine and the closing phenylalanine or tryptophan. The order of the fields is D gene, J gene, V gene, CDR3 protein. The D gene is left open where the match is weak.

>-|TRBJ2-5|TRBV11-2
CASSNLRTDKETQYF
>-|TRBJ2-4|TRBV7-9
CASSLGRRALGKNIQYF
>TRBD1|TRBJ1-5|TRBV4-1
CASSHPGTGGGPQHF
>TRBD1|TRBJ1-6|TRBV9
CASSVLDRTVSPLHF
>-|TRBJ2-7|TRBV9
CASSVSLSEGYEQYF
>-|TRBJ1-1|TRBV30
CAWNRDTMNTEAFF
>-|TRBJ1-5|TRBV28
CASSLSGSNQPQHF
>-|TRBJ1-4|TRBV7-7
CASSQGPGEKLFF
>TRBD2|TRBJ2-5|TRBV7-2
CASSFAGEETQYF
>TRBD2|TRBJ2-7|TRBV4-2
CASSRGLADYYEQYF
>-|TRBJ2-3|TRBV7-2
CASSLTVISLSTQYF
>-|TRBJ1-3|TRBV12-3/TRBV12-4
CASSTQGNTIYF
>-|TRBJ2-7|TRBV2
CASTGEHYEQYF
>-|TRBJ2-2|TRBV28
CASSLGGQNTGELFF
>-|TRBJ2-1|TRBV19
CASSQAQSSYNEQFF
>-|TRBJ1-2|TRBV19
CASSRQGRDYGYTF
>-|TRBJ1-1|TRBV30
CAWSVRAGSNTEAFF
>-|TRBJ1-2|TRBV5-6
CASSPYLGGFGGYTF
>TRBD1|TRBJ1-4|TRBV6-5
CASSSQTGTGFEKLFF
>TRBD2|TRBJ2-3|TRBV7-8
CASSPRTSGVVSTDTQYF
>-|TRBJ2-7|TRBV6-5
CASSYSPGSGEQYF
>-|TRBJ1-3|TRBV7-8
CASTGSGAGNTIYF
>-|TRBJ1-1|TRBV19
CASSTKGGTEAFF
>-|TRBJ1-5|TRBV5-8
CASSFRDQPQHF
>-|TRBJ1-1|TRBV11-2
CASSFGGHTEAFF
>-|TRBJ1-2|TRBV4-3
CASSQGAGGYTF
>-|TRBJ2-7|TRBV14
CASSQDTSLGRQSSYEQYF
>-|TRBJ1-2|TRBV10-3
CAISDNRASYGYTF
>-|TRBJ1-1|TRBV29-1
CSVDRRNTEAFF
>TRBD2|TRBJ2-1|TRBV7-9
CASSLDGGSYNEQFF
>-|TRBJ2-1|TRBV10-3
CAASDRDSNYNEQFF
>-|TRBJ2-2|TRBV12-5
CASGLVNTGELFF
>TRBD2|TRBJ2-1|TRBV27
CASSWLSGRVGNEQFF
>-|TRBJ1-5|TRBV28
CASSFGTKYSNQPQHF
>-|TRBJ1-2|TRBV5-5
CASSSPEDGYGYTF
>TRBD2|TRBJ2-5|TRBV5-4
CASSLEIAGGQETQYF
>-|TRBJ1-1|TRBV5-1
CASSLPTPPNTEAFF
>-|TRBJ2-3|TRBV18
CASSRGADTQYF
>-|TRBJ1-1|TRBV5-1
CASRLEGLMNTEAFF
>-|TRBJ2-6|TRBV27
CASSSGVRPGANVLTF
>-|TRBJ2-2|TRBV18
CASSPPNSAGALTGELFF
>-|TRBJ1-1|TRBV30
CAWIRGEAFF
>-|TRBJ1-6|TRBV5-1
CASRSEAGSPLHF